This TCR beta chain came from a study of T cells after yellow fever vaccination. Researchers made TCR cDNA using 5'RACE template switching, and this step added a universal primer site and UMIs. From the 5' RACE reads, TCRdb called clonotypes with MiXCR, one entry per CDR3 protein. The repertoire holds about 300,000 distinct CDR3 sequences, with 6.5% to 8.5% as singletons. This clonotype was counted ten times or more. Germline values: CDR1 KGHDR, CDR2 SFDVKD. V lost 7 bases, J lost 6 bases, and 8 bases stayed unmatched. The CDR3 runs 15 residues. Sequenced material: PBMCs, taken around 45 days after the first yellow fever vaccination. The receptor's source is a man between 18 and 35 years old who received the YFV17D yellow fever vaccine. V gene TRBV24-1 combines with J gene TRBJ2-2; 9 nucleotides match TRBD1. CDR3 protein: CATSARTGEAGELFF. The CDR3 DNA sequence: TGTGCCACCAGCGCCCGGACAGGGGAAGCCGGGGAGCTGTTTTTT.